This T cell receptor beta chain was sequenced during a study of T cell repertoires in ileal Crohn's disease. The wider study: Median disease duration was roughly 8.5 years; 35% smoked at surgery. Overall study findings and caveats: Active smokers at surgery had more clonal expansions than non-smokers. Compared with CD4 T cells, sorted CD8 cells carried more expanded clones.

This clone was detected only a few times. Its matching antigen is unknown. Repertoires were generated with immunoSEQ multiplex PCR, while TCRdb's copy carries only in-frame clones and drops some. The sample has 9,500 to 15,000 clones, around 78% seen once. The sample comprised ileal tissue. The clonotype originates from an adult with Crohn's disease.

CDR3 in DNA: TGTGCCTGGAGGAAATGGGCCCAAGCCTCCTACGAGCAGTACTTC. Translating it yields CAWRKWAQASYEQYF. V is TRBV30 and J is TRBJ2-7; unclear D gene. V gave up 3 bases and J gave up 0 bases, with 15 bases separating them. This CDR3 has 15 amino acids. Germline CDR1 GTSNPN, CDR2 SVGIG (reference sequence).